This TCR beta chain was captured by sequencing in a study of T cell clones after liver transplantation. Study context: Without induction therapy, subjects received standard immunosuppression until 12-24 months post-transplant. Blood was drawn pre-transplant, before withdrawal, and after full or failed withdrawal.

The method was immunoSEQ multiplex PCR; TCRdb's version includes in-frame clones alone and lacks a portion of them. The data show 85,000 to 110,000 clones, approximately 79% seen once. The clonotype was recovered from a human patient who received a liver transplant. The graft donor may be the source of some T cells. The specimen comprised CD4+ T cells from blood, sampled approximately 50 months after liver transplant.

CDR3 sequence reads: CASRKTPRSSYEQYF. CDR3 nucleotides: TGTGCCAGCAGAAAAACCCCCCGGAGCTCCTACGAGCAGTACTTC. The V gene is TRBV7-8, the J gene TRBJ2-7, with D uncertain. The germline V gene encodes CDR1 SGHVS and CDR2 FQNEAQ. This CDR3 is built from 15 residues. Trimming shortened V by 6 bases and J by 0 bases, and 15 bases separated the two germline ends.